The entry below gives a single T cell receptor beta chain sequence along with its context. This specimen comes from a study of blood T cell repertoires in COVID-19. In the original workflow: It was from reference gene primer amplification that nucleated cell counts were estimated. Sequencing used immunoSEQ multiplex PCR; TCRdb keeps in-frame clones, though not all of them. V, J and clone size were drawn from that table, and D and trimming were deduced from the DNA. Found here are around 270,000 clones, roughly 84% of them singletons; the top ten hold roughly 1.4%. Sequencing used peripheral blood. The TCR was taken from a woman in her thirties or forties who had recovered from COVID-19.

CDR3 DNA sequence: TGTGCCAGCAGCTTCGGGAAGGGTATTACCTACGAGCAGTACTTC. This translates into CASSFGKGITYEQYF. This chain joins TRBV11-1 and TRBJ2-7; TRBD2 is a possible D gene (5 bases). Germline assignment: CDR1 SGHAT and CDR2 FQDESV (reference sequence). Deletions cut 3 bases from V and 2 bases from J, with 14 bases between. The CDR3 runs to 15 residues.